These 8 T cell receptor beta chains originate from one sample sequenced in a study of blood T cell repertoires in COVID-19. TCRdb's table, derived via immunoSEQ multiplex PCR, lists solely in-frame clones and lacks some. The sample shows more than 150,000 clones, roughly nine tenths of them seen only once. Sequenced material: PBMCs or T cells enriched from blood (not recorded which). The receptors here all came from a woman aged 30 to 39 who had recovered from COVID-19.

Notes on this clone: A junction boundary mismatches the germline segment, possibly from a read error. The chain links TRBV9 to TRBJ1-5; a possible D gene is TRBD1 (5 bases). From germline, CDR1 is SGDLS and CDR2 YYNGEE. The CDR3 loop spans 12 amino acids. The CDR3 coding sequence is TGTGCCAGCAGCGTAGGGGCGACAGAAGGAAAATTT. Protein: CASSVGATEGKF.

V is TRBV7-9 and J is TRBJ2-1; TRBD2 might be the D (6 bases). V shed 1 base and J shed 6 bases, with 16 bases lying between them. The CDR3 has 16 residues. Germline assignment: CDR1 SEHNR and CDR2 FQNEAQ (reference sequence). The CDR3 bases are TGTGCCAGCAGCTTAGATCTTCTAGCGCCGCTCAATGAGCAGTTCTTC. It specifies CASSLDLLAPLNEQFF.

The chain combines TRBV5-6 with TRBJ2-3, with 9 positions matching TRBD1. Unmatched junction bases numbered 6, after V lost 2 bases and J lost 14 bases. Looked up from germline, CDR1 is SGHDT and CDR2 is YYEEEE. CDR3 length: 12 amino acids. CDR3 coding DNA: TGTGCCAGCAGCTTATCCGGGACAGGGTTGTATTTT. Translating gives CASSLSGTGLYF.

The chain couples TRBV7-2 to TRBJ2-3; TRBD2 might be the D (5 bases). The length of the CDR3 is 15 residues. V lost 2 bases and J 0 bases, leaving 9 bases between the germline ends. CDR1 is SGHTA, CDR2 FQGNSA, per germline. The CDR3 here is CASSLYQRSTDTQYF. CDR3 sequence (DNA): TGTGCCAGCAGCTTATACCAGCGGAGCACAGATACGCAGTATTTT.

This chain joins TRBV2 and TRBJ1-5; 7 bases line up with TRBD1. Losses at the gene ends were 7 bases for V and 1 base for J; bases not matched to a gene: 7. Per germline, CDR1 SNHLY and CDR2 FYNNEI. CDR3 length: 15 residues. The CDR3 sequence: CASKDRPISNQPQHF. CDR3 in DNA: TGTGCCAGCAAGGACAGGCCGATAAGCAATCAGCCCCAGCATTTT.

V usage is TRBV10-3 and J usage is TRBJ2-5, with D hard to call. The CDR3 length is 13 residues. Germline CDR1 reads ENHRY; CDR2 reads SYGVKD. V shed 0 bases and J shed 5 bases, with 7 bases lying between them. CDR3 loop: CAISESGRETQYF. The CDR3 region has the DNA TGTGCCATCAGTGAGTCGGGCAGGGAGACCCAGTACTTC.

The V and J genes are TRBV2 and TRBJ1-2, with a weak D call TRBD1 (6 bases). Germline CDR1 reads SNHLY; CDR2 reads FYNNEI. The germline V and J ends were trimmed by 11 bases and 5 bases, with 15 bases remaining between them. The CDR3 extends over 12 amino acids. CDR3 residues: CAGAAGTYGYTF. DNA for the CDR3: TGTGCCGGGGCCGCCGGGACATATGGCTACACCTTC. Combining the CDR3 with reference TRBV2 and TRBJ1-2 gives the whole variable domain EPEVTQTPSHQVTQMGQEVILRCVPISNHLYFYWYRQILGQKVEFLVSFYNNEISEKSEIFDDQFSVERPDGSNFTLKIRSTKLEDSAMYFCAGAAGTYGYTFGSGTRLTVV.

The rearrangement links TRBV7-2 to TRBJ1-1; 7 nucleotides agree with TRBD1. Trimming took 5 bases from V and 4 from J; bases not matched to a gene: 10. CDR3 size: 15 residues. CDR1 is SGHTA, CDR2 FQGNSA, per germline. The CDR3 DNA follows: TGTGCCAGCAGCACTAGACAGGGTGGTGGCACTGAAGCTTTCTTT. This encodes CASSTRQGGGTEAFF.